The 4 T cell receptor beta chains reported below all come from one sample, sequenced in a study of monozygotic twins with inflammatory bowel disease. For each CDR3 protein, TCRdb gives one entry from its re-call of the 5' RACE reads, without DNA. The listing contains 350,000 to 400,000 distinct CDR3 sequences. The sample was blood. These receptors came from a human donor with ulcerative colitis or Crohn's disease, or a healthy co-twin of an affected twin (not recorded which).

This chain links TRBV5-1 with TRBJ2-3; no DNA is available, so the TRBD2 call from TCRdb remains unchecked. CDR1 SGHRS and CDR2 YFSETQ come from the germline V gene. This CDR3 spans 17 amino acids. The chain's CDR3 is CASSLDLAGRNPDTQYF.

The CDR3: CASSLGLVSSYNSPLHF. This chain uses TRBV5-6 with TRBJ1-6. This CDR3 contains 17 residues. Per germline, CDR1 SGHDT and CDR2 YYEEEE.

The chain employs TRBV7-6 and TRBJ1-2. The CDR3 totals 12 residues. From germline, CDR1 is SGHVS and CDR2 FNYEAQ. This chain's CDR3 is CASSYTDYGYTF.

This chain connects TRBV6-5 to TRBJ1-2; the TCRdb call, TRBD1, lacks DNA for checking. Germline V gives CDR1 MNHEY, CDR2 SVGAGI. The CDR3 spans 15 residues. CDR3: CASSYSRTEPYGYTF.